This TCR beta chain is from a study of Tregs in tolerant kidney transplant recipients. Concerning this clone itself: What it recognizes is unknown.

Unstimulated regulatory T cells (CD4+CD25+CD127-), CD4+CD25- non-regulatory cells, CD4 and CD8 cells were FACS-sorted from thawed PBMCs. The protocol was immunoSEQ multiplex PCR, while the TCRdb copy is restricted to in-frame clones and leaves out a portion. In the table there are about 240,000 clones, 80% to 85% of which are singletons. Study-wide results and caveats: Few patients were studied, so findings need validation in larger groups.

Per germline, CDR1 GTSNPN and CDR2 SVGIG (reference sequence). The V end lost 5 bases, the J end lost 0 bases, and 9 bases lay between the germline ends. The CDR3 contains 13 residues. This receptor was taken from a human donor in good health. The chain uses TRBV30 and TRBJ2-3; D remains unclear. Sequenced input: CD4+ T cells from blood. CDR3 coding DNA: TGTGCCTGGGCCCTGGGGAGCACAGATACGCAGTATTTT. It codes for CAWALGSTDTQYF.